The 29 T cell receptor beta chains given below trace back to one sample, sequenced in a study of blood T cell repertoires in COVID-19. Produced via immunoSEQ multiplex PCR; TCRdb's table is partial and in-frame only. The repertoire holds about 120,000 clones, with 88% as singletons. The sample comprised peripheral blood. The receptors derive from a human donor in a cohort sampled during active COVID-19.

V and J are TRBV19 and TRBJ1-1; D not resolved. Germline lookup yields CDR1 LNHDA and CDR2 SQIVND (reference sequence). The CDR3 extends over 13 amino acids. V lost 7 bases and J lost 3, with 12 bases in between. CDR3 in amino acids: CASTNFGYTEAFF. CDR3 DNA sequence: TGTGCCAGTACCAATTTCGGGTACACTGAAGCTTTCTTT.

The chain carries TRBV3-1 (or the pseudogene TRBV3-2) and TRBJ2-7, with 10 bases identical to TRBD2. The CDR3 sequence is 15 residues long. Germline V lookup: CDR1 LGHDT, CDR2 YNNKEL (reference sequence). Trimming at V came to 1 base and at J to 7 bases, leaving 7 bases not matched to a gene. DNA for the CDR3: TGTGCCAGCAGCCAAGCGTCACTAGCGGGACTGGAGCAGTACTTC. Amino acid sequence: CASSQASLAGLEQYF.

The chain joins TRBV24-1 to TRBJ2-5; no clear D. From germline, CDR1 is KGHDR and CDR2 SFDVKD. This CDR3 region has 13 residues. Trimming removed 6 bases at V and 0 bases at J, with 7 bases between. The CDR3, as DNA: TGTGCCACCAGTCAGAGGTACCAAGAGACCCAGTACTTC. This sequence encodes CATSQRYQETQYF.

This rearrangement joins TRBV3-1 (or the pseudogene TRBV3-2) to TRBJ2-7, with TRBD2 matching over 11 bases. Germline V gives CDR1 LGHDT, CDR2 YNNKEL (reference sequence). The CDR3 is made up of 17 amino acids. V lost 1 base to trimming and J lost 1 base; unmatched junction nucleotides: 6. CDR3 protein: CASSQALAGGSSYEQYF. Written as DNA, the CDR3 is TGTGCCAGCAGCCAAGCTCTAGCGGGGGGTTCATCCTACGAGCAGTACTTC.

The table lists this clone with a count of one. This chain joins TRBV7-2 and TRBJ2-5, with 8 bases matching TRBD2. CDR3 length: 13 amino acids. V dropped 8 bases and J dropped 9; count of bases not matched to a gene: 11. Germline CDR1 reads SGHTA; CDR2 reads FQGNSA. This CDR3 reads CASSLAASLSQYF. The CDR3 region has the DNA TGTGCCAGCTCACTAGCGGCATCGTTATCCCAGTACTTC. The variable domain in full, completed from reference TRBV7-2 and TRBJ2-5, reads GAGVSQSPSNKVTEKGKDVELRCDPISGHTALYWYRQSLGQGLEFLIYFQGNSAPDKSGLPSDRFSAERTGGSVSTLTIQRTQQEDSAVYLCASSLAASLSQYFGPGTRLLVL.

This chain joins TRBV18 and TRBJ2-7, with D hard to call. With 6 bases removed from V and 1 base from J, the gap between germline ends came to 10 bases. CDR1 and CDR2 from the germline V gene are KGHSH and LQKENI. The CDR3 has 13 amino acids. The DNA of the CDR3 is TGTGCCAGCTCTGATCCAGGATCCTACGAGCAGTACTTC. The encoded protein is CASSDPGSYEQYF.

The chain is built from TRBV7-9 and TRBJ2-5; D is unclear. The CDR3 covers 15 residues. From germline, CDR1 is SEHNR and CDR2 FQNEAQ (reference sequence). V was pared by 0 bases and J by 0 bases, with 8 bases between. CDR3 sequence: CASSLAETYQETQYF. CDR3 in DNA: TGTGCCAGCAGCTTAGCCGAGACATACCAAGAGACCCAGTACTTC.

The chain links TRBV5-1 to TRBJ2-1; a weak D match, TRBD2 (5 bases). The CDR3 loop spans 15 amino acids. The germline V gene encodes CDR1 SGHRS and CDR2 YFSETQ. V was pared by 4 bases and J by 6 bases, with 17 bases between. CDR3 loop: CASSLTSDKSNEQFF. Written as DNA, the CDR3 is TGCGCCAGCAGCCTAACTAGTGACAAATCCAATGAGCAGTTCTTC. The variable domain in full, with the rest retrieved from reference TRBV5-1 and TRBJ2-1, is KAGVTQTPRYLIKTRGQQVTLSCSPISGHRSVSWYQQTPGQGLQFLFEYFSETQRNKGNFPGRFSGRQFSNSRSEMNVSTLELGDSALYLCASSLTSDKSNEQFFGPGTRLTVL.

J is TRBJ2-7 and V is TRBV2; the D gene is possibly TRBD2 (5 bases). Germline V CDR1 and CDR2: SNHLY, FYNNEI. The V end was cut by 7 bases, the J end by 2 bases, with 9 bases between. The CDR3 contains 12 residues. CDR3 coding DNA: TGTGCCAGCAATCGGGGTCCCTACGAGCAGTACTTC. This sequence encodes CASNRGPYEQYF.

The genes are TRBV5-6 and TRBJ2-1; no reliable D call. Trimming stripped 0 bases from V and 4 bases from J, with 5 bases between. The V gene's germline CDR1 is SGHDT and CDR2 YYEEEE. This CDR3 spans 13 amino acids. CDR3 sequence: CASSLDWYNEQFF. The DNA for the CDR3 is TGTGCCAGCAGCTTGGACTGGTACAATGAGCAGTTCTTC.

CDR3 loop: CASSHRSGDRGRTEAFF. DNA of the CDR3: TGTGCCAGCAGCCACCGATCCGGTGACAGGGGTCGGACTGAAGCTTTCTTT. The chain joins TRBV7-6 to TRBJ1-1, with 8 bases that match TRBD1. The CDR3 is 17 residues long. Losses at the gene ends were 5 bases for V and 5 bases for J; bases not matched to a gene: 16. Germline CDR1 is SGHVS and CDR2 is FNYEAQ.

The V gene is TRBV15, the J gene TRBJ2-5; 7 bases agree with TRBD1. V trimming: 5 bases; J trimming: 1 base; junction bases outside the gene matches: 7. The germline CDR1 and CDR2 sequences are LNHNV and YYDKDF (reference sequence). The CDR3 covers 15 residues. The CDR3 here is CATSGPGQLQETQYF. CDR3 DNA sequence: TGTGCCACCAGCGGACCGGGACAGCTCCAAGAGACCCAGTACTTC.

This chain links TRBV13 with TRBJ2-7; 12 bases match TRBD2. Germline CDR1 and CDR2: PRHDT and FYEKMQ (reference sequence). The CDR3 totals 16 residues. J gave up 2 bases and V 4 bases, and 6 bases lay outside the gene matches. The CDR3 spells CASSSRTSGATYEQYF. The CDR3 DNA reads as TGTGCCAGCAGCTCCCGGACTAGCGGGGCCACCTACGAGCAGTACTTC.

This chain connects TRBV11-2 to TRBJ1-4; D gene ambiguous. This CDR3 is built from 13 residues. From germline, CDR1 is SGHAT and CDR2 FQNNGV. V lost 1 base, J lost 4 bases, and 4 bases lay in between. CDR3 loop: CASSLVRNEKLFF. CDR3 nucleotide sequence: TGTGCCAGCAGCTTAGTTCGTAATGAAAAACTGTTTTTT.

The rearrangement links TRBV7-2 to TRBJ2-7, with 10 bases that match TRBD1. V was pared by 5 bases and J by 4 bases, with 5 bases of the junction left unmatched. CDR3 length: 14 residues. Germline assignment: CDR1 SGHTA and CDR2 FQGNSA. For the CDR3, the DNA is TGTGCCAGCAGCCCCGACAGGGGGCGTTACGAGCAGTACTTC. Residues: CASSPDRGRYEQYF.

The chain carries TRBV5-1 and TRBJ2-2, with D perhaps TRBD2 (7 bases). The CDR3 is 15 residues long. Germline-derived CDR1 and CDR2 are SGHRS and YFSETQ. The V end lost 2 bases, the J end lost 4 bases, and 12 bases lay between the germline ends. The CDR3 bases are TGCGCCAGCAGCTTCGGGGGGCCTAGCACCGGGGAGCTGTTTTTT. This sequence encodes CASSFGGPSTGELFF. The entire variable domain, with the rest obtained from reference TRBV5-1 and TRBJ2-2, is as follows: KAGVTQTPRYLIKTRGQQVTLSCSPISGHRSVSWYQQTPGQGLQFLFEYFSETQRNKGNFPGRFSGRQFSNSRSEMNVSTLELGDSALYLCASSFGGPSTGELFFGEGSRLTVL.

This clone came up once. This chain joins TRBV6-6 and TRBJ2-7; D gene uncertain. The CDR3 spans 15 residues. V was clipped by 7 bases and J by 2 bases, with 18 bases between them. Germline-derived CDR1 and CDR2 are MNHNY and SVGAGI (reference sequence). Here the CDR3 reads CASTPTPQNPYEQYF. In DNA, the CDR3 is TGTGCCAGCACCCCGACCCCACAGAATCCCTACGAGCAGTACTTC.

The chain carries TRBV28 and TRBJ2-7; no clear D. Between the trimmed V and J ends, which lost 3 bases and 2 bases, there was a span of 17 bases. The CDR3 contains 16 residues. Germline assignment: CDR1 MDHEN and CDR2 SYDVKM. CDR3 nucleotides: TGTGCCAGCAGTTTCCTTGCAGTCGCGGCCCCCTACGAGCAGTACTTC. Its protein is CASSFLAVAAPYEQYF.

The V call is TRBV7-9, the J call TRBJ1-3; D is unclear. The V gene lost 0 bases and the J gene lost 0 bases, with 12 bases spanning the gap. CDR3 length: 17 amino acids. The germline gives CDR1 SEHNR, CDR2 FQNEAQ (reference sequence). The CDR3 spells CASSLALHTSSGNTIYF. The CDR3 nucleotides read TGTGCCAGCAGCTTAGCGTTACATACCAGCTCTGGAAACACCATATATTTT.

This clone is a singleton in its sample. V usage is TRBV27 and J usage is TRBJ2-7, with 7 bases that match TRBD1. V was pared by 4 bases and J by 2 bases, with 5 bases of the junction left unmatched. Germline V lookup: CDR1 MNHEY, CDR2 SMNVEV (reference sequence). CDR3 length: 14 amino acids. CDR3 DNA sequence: TGTGCCAGCAGTTCTTCCGACAGGGCCTACGAGCAGTACTTC. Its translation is CASSSSDRAYEQYF.

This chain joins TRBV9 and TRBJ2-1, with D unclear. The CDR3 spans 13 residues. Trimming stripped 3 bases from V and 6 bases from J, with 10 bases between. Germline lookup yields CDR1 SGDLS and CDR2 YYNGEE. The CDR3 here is CASSGSPGNEQFF. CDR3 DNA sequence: TGTGCCAGCAGCGGGTCCCCAGGCAATGAGCAGTTCTTC.

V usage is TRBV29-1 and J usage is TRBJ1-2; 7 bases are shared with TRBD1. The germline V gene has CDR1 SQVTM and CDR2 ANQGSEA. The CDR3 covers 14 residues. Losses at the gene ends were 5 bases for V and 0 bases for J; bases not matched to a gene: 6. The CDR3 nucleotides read TGCAGCGTTTTAACAGGGGCAGCTAACTATGGCTACACCTTC. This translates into CSVLTGAANYGYTF.

The CDR3 DNA follows: TGTGCCAGCAGCCATTTAAGGGGAGAGCAGTTCTTC. This encodes CASSHLRGEQFF. The chain is built from TRBV3-1 (or the pseudogene TRBV3-2) and TRBJ2-1, with D maybe TRBD1 (5 bases). The CDR3 loop spans 12 amino acids. The germline V gene has CDR1 LGHDT and CDR2 YNNKEL (reference sequence). The V and J ends lost 3 bases and 10 bases respectively, with 10 bases between them.

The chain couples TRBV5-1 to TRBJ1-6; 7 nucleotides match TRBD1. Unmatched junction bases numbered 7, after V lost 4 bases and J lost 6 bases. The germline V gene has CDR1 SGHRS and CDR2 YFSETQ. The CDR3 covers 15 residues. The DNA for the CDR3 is TGCGCCAGCAGCGCCGACAGGGAAACTAATTCACCCCTCCACTTT. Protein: CASSADRETNSPLHF.

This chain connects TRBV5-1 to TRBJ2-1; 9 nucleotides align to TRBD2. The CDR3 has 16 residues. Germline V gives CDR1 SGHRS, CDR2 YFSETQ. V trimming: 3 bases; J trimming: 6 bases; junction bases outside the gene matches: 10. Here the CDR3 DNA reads TGCGCCAGCAGCTCGGGGGTGGCTAGCGGGGTCAATGAGCAGTTCTTC. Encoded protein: CASSSGVASGVNEQFF.

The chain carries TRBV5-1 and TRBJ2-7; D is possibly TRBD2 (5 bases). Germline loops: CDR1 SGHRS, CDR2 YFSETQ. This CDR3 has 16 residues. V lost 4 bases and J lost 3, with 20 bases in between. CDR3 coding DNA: TGCGCCAGCAGCCCCGGGCGAACGGGATTCATCTACGAGCAGTACTTC. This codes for CASSPGRTGFIYEQYF.

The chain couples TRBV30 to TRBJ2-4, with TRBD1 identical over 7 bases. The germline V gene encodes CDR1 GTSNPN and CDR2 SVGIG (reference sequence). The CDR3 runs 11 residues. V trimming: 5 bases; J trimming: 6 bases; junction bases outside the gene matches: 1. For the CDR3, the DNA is TGTGCCTGGGACAGGGCAAACATTCAGTACTTC. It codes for CAWDRANIQYF.

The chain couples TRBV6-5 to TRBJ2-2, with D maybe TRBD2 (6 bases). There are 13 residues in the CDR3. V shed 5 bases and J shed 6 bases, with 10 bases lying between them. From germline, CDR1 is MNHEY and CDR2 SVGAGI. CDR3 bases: TGTGCCAGCAGTCCGACTAGGGCCGGGGAGCTGTTTTTT. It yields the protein CASSPTRAGELFF.

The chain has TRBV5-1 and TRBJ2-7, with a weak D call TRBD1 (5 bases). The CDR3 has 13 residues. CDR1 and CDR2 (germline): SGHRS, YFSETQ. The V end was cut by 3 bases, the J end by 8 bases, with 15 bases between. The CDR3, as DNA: TGCGCCAGCAGCTCCGACGCCGACAGAAAGCAGTACTTC. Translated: CASSSDADRKQYF.